This T cell receptor (beta chain) was sequenced in a study of CD8 T cells in Susac syndrome. This clonotype was detected only a few times. Random-hexamer reverse transcription was applied to about 0.45 to 1 ug RNA. TCRdb re-called the immunoSEQ multiplex PCR reads with MiXCR, one entry per CDR3 protein. The sample lists 250,000 to 300,000 distinct CDR3 sequences; roughly 85% were seen once. V was cut by 6 bases and J by 2 bases, with 12 bases left in between. Germline V lookup: CDR1 SNHLY, CDR2 FYNNEI. The CDR3 loop spans 14 amino acids. The source is a human donor with multiple sclerosis. Source material: CD8+ T cells from PBMCs. The V and J genes are TRBV2 and TRBJ2-3; possibly TRBD2 for D (5 bases). The CDR3 loop is CASRDWFATDTQYF. The CDR3 DNA sequence: TGTGCCAGCAGGGACTGGTTCGCCACAGATACGCAGTATTTT.